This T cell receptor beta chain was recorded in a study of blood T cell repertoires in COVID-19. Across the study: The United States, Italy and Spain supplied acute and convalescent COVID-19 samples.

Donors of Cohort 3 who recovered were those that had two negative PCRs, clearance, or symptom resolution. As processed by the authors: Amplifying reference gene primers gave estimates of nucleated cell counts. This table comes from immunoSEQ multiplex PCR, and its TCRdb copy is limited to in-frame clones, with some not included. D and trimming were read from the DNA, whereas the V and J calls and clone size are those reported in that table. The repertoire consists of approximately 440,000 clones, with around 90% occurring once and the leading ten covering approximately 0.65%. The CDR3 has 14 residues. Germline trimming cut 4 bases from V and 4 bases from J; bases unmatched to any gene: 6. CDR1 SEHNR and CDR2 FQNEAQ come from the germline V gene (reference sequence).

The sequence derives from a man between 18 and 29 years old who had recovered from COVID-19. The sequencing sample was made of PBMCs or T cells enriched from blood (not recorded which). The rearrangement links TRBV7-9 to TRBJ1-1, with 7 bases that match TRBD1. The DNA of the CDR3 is TGTGCCAGCAGCTCCAGGGACAGAATCACTGAAGCTTTCTTT. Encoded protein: CASSSRDRITEAFF.